The 4 T cell receptor beta chains reported below all come from one sample, sequenced in a study of blood T cells in healthy people across ages. Then a second PCR, running about 7 to 11 cycles, was carried out with a sample-barcoded 5' primer and a J-beta primer mix. TCRdb called the 5' RACE reads again in MiXCR, with one record for every CDR3 protein. The profile covers 630,000 or so distinct CDR3 sequences, with approximately 29% appearing a single time and 15% to 17% taken by the ten largest. Sequencing input: blood. These receptors were obtained from a woman aged 80 or over in good health.

On this clonotype itself: It may be a read error: a sequence one base away is much more abundant. This chain joins TRBV27 and TRBJ2-5; unclear D gene. The end of the DNA fits TRBJ2-1 better, so the J call may be wrong. Germline V gene lookup returns CDR1 MNHEY and CDR2 SMNVEV (reference sequence). The CDR3 runs 13 residues. The CDR3 here is CASSLRFQETQFF. The CDR3 region has the DNA TGTGCCAGCAGTCTCCGGTTCCAAGAGACCCAGTTCTTC.

V gene TRBV6-2 or TRBV6-3 combines with J gene TRBJ2-3; D is undetermined. V was pared by 2 bases and J by 4 bases, with 10 bases between. From germline, CDR1 is MNHEY and CDR2 SVGEGT. The CDR3 is 14 residues long. CDR3 bases: TGTGCCAGCAGTTACGCCGGCCGGGCAGATACGCAGTATTTT. Translation: CASSYAGRADTQYF.

This clonotype has only a few counts. J is TRBJ2-7 and V is TRBV6-5; D remains unclear. Trimming shortened V by 2 bases and J by 6 bases, and 11 bases separated the two germline ends. The CDR3 loop spans 13 amino acids. Germline values: CDR1 MNHEY, CDR2 SVGAGI. CDR3 residues: CASSYMKAGEQYF. The DNA for the CDR3 is TGTGCCAGCAGTTACATGAAAGCCGGCGAGCAGTACTTC.

This clonotype has a count of ten or more. The genes are TRBV6-6 and TRBJ1-5, with 11 bases identical to TRBD1. CDR1 MNHNY and CDR2 SVGAGI come from the germline V gene (reference sequence). V shed 0 bases, J shed 6 bases, and the junction held 4 bases outside the gene matches. The CDR3 spans 16 residues. The CDR3 is CASSYSKGTGGQPQHF. The CDR3 coding sequence is TGTGCCAGCAGTTACTCGAAAGGGACAGGGGGTCAGCCCCAGCATTTT.